This T cell receptor (beta chain) was observed in a study of blood T cell repertoires in COVID-19 (dated by TCRdb to between 2020 and 2021). The study in broad terms: Collaborator samples came from the United States, Italy and Spain and covered acute and convalescent phases of COVID-19. The material from the prospective study consisted of cDNA or gDNA derived from T cells, B-cell-depleted T cells, or PBMCs. Deeply sampled blood TCRbeta repertoires from subjects exposed to, actively infected with, or recovered from COVID-19 were included in the dataset. The repertoires were released in a freely available public database meant as a resource for research on the immune response to SARS-CoV-2. The samples were drawn from two sources: the first 160 participants of the ongoing ImmuneRACE study, and 1,000 to 1,500 subjects contributed by 6 global collaborators. Sample metadata almost always included a de-identified subject ID, COVID-19 status, age in years and sex. Where HLA class I and class II types were available, the types were taken from metadata supplied by the sample provider, not from assay-based typing. Broad study findings and their caveats: The amount of clinical and demographic metadata varied by source and participant and was provided uncurated.

The collaborating institutions used their own protocols to collect whole blood in K2EDTA tubes. Collaborator samples were shipped for TCRbeta analysis as frozen whole blood, isolated PBMCs, or DNA extracted from either sample type. The trim is 9 bases for V and 0 bases for J, with a gap of 12 bases between the germline ends. The CDR3 runs 14 residues from the cysteine to the phenylalanine. CDR3 DNA only is kept here, 42 bases in frame from base 1. In the germline V gene (reference sequence), CDR1 corresponds to MNHEY and CDR2 to SMNVEV. The immunoSEQ Assay, a bias-controlled multiplex PCR, was used to amplify TCRbeta CDR3 regions from genomic DNA. The original methods were these. The number of nucleated cells in each sample was estimated from the amplification of reference gene primers within the assay. Sequence reads were collapsed and filtered to measure the absolute abundance of every unique TCRbeta CDR3 rearrangement. For each sample, productive Simpson clonality was calculated as the square root of Simpson's diversity index over productive rearrangements. TCRdb provides this immuneACCESS table in a form limited to in-frame rearrangements. Some clones are lacking; in checked studies, under half of them reflect an unresolved V gene, and why the rest are absent is not known. That table furnishes V, J and clone size, whereas the DNA furnished D and trimming. Present in this sample are about 190,000 clones, less than 85% of which were seen just once. The ten largest make up under 15% of the sample.

This clone appeared a single time. Its binding antigen is unknown. Base qualities are not at hand, and no much larger clone is one base apart. The TCR comes from a woman aged 45 to 65 with acute or convalescent COVID-19. Sequences were obtained from peripheral blood. The V and J segments used are TRBV27 and TRBJ2-1, and the D gene may be TRBD2, 5 bases matching. The nucleotide sequence is TGTGCCAGTTCGGACTTGAGCTCCTACAATGAGCAGTTCTTC. Protein translation: CASSDLSSYNEQFF.